These 14 T cell receptor beta chains were all obtained from the same sample, sequenced in a study of blood T cells in healthy people across ages. Sample-barcoded 5' priming and a J-beta primer mix drove a second PCR of 7 to 11 cycles. TCRdb redid the calling of the 5' RACE reads with MiXCR, one entry per CDR3 protein. The sample holds 700,000 to 950,000 distinct CDR3 sequences, 58% seen once. Sequencing was carried out using blood. The receptor source for this set is a man younger than 45 in good health.

The rearrangement links TRBV9 to TRBJ2-1; 8 positions match TRBD1. Trimming took 0 bases from V and 5 from J; bases not matched to a gene: 7. Germline CDR1 SGDLS, CDR2 YYNGEE. The CDR3 has 16 residues. In DNA form, the CDR3 reads TGTGCCAGCAGCGTAGTTCCGGACAGGGTCAACAATGAGCAGTTCTTC. It encodes CASSVVPDRVNNEQFF.

This clonotype has a single count. The chain joins TRBV6-6 to TRBJ2-1; D gene ambiguous. The closer fit of TRBJ2-7 to the DNA end suggests the J call may be wrong. CDR1 and CDR2 from the germline V gene are MNHNY and SVGAGI (reference sequence). This CDR3 comprises 13 residues. DNA for the CDR3: TGTGCCAGCAGTTACTATCCTTACAATGAGCAGTACTTC. Amino acids: CASSYYPYNEQYF.

This rearrangement joins TRBV28 to TRBJ2-1; 9 bases fit TRBD2. Germline V gives CDR1 MDHEN, CDR2 SYDVKM. This CDR3 contains 16 residues. Losses at the gene ends were 5 bases for V and 6 bases for J; bases not matched to a gene: 11. DNA for the CDR3: TGTGCCAGCAGTCCCCCGGGACTAGCCGGGCCCAATGAGCAGTTCTTC. Translation gives CASSPPGLAGPNEQFF.

In nucleotides, the CDR3 is TGTGCCAGCTCACCACCAAGTATAGCCTCCTATGGCTACACCTTC. It yields the protein CASSPPSIASYGYTF. The genes are TRBV18 and TRBJ1-2; D is ambiguous. CDR3 length: 15 residues. Trimming pared 0 bases from V and 4 bases from J, leaving 12 bases between. Germline V gene data show CDR1 as KGHSH and CDR2 as LQKENI.

The gene calls are TRBV20-1 and TRBJ2-3; D remains unclear. The CDR3 extends over 13 amino acids. Germline-derived CDR1 and CDR2 are DFQATT and SNEGSKA (reference sequence). V was clipped by 3 bases and J by 6 bases, with 13 bases between them. In DNA form, the CDR3 reads TGCAGTGCTAGGGGCCCAGGCGGTGATACGCAGTATTTT. Its translation is CSARGPGGDTQYF.

This chain's CDR3 is CAWTGQWGQPQHF. In DNA form, the CDR3 reads TGTGCCTGGACTGGACAGTGGGGTCAGCCCCAGCATTTT. V is TRBV30 and J is TRBJ1-5; possibly TRBD1 for D (6 bases). Between the trimmed V and J ends, which lost 4 bases and 6 bases, there was a span of 13 bases. CDR3 length equals 13 residues. Germline V gene lookup returns CDR1 GTSNPN and CDR2 SVGIG (reference sequence).

The gene calls are TRBV7-2 and TRBJ2-1; 7 nucleotides align to TRBD2. Germline CDR1 and CDR2: SGHTA and FQGNSA. This CDR3 comprises 15 residues. After removal of 5 bases from V and 2 bases from J, the junction contained 6 bases not matched to a gene. CDR3 protein: CASSGASGAYNEQFF. The DNA of the CDR3 is TGTGCCAGCAGCGGAGCTAGCGGAGCCTACAATGAGCAGTTCTTC. The full variable domain, completed using reference TRBV7-2 and TRBJ2-1, is GAGVSQSPSNKVTEKGKDVELRCDPISGHTALYWYRQSLGQGLEFLIYFQGNSAPDKSGLPSDRFSAERTGGSVSTLTIQRTQQEDSAVYLCASSGASGAYNEQFFGPGTRLTVL.

This clonotype was detected only a few times. This sequence joins TRBV20-1 and TRBJ2-7; TRBD1 might be the D (6 bases). This CDR3 has 12 amino acids. The germline gives CDR1 DFQATT, CDR2 SNEGSKA (reference sequence). With 1 base removed from V and 3 bases from J, the gap between germline ends came to 7 bases. This CDR3 is CSARGGHYEQYF. The DNA for the CDR3 is TGCAGTGCTAGAGGGGGGCACTACGAGCAGTACTTC.

Concerning this clonotype itself: A much larger clone sits a single nucleotide away, making a read error possible. The chain links TRBV5-1 to TRBJ2-1; no clear D. The germline CDR1 and CDR2 sequences are SGHRS and YFSETQ. The CDR3 runs to 11 residues. Deletions cut 2 bases from V and 10 bases from J, with 7 bases between. CDR3 protein: CASSFGKEQFF. The CDR3, as DNA: TGCGCCAGCAGCTTTGGGAAGGAGCAGTTCTTC.

A word on this clonotype: The junction does not match germline at one end; this may be a read error. The chain is built from TRBV24-1 and TRBJ2-1; D is undetermined. Germline V gene sequence: CDR1 KGHDR, CDR2 SFDVKD. This CDR3 has 12 residues. The CDR3 DNA reads TGTGCCACCAGGGATTCCCAGGATGAGCAGTTCTTC. Protein sequence: CATRDSQDEQFF.

This clonotype turned up a few times. The genes are TRBV7-8 and TRBJ2-4, with 7 bases lining up with TRBD1. The J call may be faulty, since TRBJ2-7 better matches the DNA end. This CDR3 region has 16 residues. CDR1 is SGHVS, CDR2 FQNEAQ, per germline. CDR3 DNA sequence: TGTGCCAGCAGCTTTACCCTAGGGGGCCCATCCTACGAGCAGTACTTC. It translates to CASSFTLGGPSYEQYF.

As regards this clonotype: Germline and junction disagree at one end, which may indicate a read error. The V call is TRBV27, the J call TRBJ2-7; the match to TRBD1 covers 9 bases. CDR1 MNHEY and CDR2 SMNVEV come from the germline V gene (reference sequence). The CDR3 is made up of 15 amino acids. Written as DNA, the CDR3 is TGTGCCTGCAGTTTTGGGACAGGGTTGCTCTACGAGCAGTACTTC. Translating gives CACSFGTGLLYEQYF.

CDR3 region: CASSLGDRSSYNEQYF. The DNA of the CDR3 is TGTGCCAGCAGCTTAGGGGACAGGAGCTCCTACAATGAGCAGTACTTC. The J gene is TRBJ2-1, the V gene TRBV7-2, with 8 bases identical to TRBD1. The end of the DNA fits TRBJ2-7 better, so the J call may be wrong. This CDR3 spans 16 amino acids. Germline CDR1 and CDR2: SGHTA and FQGNSA.

There are a few counts of this clonotype. The genes are TRBV20-1 and TRBJ2-7, with 7 bases aligning to TRBD2. Germline CDR1 DFQATT, CDR2 SNEGSKA (reference sequence). The CDR3 length is 14 residues. Trimming removed 5 bases from V and 0 bases from J; junction bases left unmatched: 7. CDR3 amino acids: CSAEDLAVSYEQYF. CDR3 bases: TGCAGTGCTGAGGACCTAGCGGTCTCCTACGAGCAGTACTTC.